This note documents a single T cell receptor beta chain sequence. Its antigen is undetermined. Amplification used 60 Vbeta primers and 13 Jbeta primers. The protocol was immunoSEQ multiplex PCR, while the TCRdb copy is restricted to in-frame clones and leaves out a portion. The repertoire has more than 200,000 clones, over 75% of them found once; the top ten carry about 1.8%. The CDR3 totals 14 residues. V gave up 3 bases and J gave up 4 bases, with 12 bases separating them. CDR1 and CDR2 (germline): SEHNR, FQNEAQ (reference sequence). The data are from a study of cytomegalovirus exposure and HLA in healthy donors. Study observations and caveats: Later analysis showed TCR association rates varying by HLA locus, highest for DRB1 and lowest for HLA-C.

The sample comprised PBMCs. J is TRBJ1-2 and V is TRBV7-9; D is possibly TRBD1 (6 bases). This clonotype was obtained from a young man in good health and CMV-seronegative. The CDR3 protein is CASSLQGSPYGYTF. As DNA, the CDR3 is TGTGCCAGCAGCTTGCAGGGGTCGCCCTATGGCTACACCTTC.